This T cell receptor beta chain came from a study of blood T cell repertoires in COVID-19. About the research overall: Sources were T cells, B-cell-depleted T cells, or PBMCs; the material itself was cDNA or gDNA.

The CDR3 spans 15 residues. The V segment lost 0 bases and the J segment 9 bases; nucleotides outside the gene matches: 7. The V gene's germline CDR1 is MNHEY and CDR2 SVGAGI. Authors' methods: Amplifying reference gene primers gave estimates of nucleated cell counts. Repertoires were generated with immunoSEQ multiplex PCR, while TCRdb's copy carries only in-frame clones and drops some. Clone size and the V and J calls come from that table; the DNA yielded D and trimming. There are approximately 100,000 clones in the sample; 75% to 90% occur only once, and 15% to 20% lies in the top ten. This TCR was sampled from a human donor with acute or convalescent COVID-19. The donor label of this sample is uncertain. The rearrangement joins TRBV6-5 to TRBJ2-1; 8 positions agree with TRBD1. Sequenced sample: peripheral blood. The CDR3, as DNA: TGTGCCAGCAGTTACTCGAGGGCAGGGGGCTCTGAGCAGTTCTTC. It specifies CASSYSRAGGSEQFF.